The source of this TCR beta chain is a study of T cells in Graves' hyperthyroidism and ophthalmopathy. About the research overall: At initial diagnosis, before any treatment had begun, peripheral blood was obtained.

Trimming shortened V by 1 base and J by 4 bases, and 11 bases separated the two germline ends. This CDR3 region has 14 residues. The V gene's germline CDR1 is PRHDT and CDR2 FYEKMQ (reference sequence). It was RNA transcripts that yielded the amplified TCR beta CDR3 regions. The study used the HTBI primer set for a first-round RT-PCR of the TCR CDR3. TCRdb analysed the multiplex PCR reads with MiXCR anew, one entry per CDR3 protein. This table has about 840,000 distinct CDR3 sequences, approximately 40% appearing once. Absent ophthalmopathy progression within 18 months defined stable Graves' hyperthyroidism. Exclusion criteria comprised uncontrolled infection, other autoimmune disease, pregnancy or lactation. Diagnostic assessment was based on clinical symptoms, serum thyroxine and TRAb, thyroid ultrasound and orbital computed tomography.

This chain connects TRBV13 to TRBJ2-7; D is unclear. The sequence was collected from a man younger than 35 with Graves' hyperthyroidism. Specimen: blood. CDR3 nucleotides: TGTGCCAGCAGCTTAGCGGGTTATCGATACGAGCAGTACTTC. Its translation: CASSLAGYRYEQYF.